Listed below are T cell receptor beta chains from one sample, sequenced in a study of blood T cell repertoires in COVID-19. Generated by immunoSEQ multiplex PCR, the TCRdb table keeps only in-frame clones and is missing some. The sample consists of approximately 180,000 clones, 80% to 90% of them appearing once. Sample: peripheral blood. The receptors originated from a man aged 55 to 70 with acute or convalescent COVID-19. The CDR3 runs from the conserved cysteine through the conserved F or W. Each record gives: D gene, CDR3 length, clone size, V gene, J gene, CDR3 DNA, CDR3 protein. The D gene is left open where the match is weak. Some rows mark clone size as missing; the rest say once, few, many or name a class of expanded clone.

-	13	-	TRBV24-1	TRBJ1-1	TGTGCCACCAGTGATCAGGGAAACACTGAAGCTTTCTTT	CATSDQGNTEAFF
-	13	-	TRBV10-3	TRBJ2-1	TGTGCCATCAGTGTCGGAGGGGTTGGTGAGCAGTTCTTC	CAISVGGVGEQFF
TRBD1	15	-	TRBV5-1	TRBJ2-7	TGCGCCAGCAGCAAACCGGGACAGGGGATCTACGAGCAGTACTTC	CASSKPGQGIYEQYF
TRBD1	12	-	TRBV2	TRBJ2-7	TGTGCCAGCAGGGAGGACAGGGCCGAGCAGTACTTC	CASREDRAEQYF
TRBD1	13	-	TRBV7-2	TRBJ1-2	TGTGCCAGCAGCTCGGACAGGGCGATAGGCTACACCTTC	CASSSDRAIGYTF
TRBD2	18	-	TRBV3-1/TRBV3-2	TRBJ2-2	TGTGCCAGCAGCCAAGAAACCGGGACTAGCGGATTCACCGGGGAGCTGTTTTTT	CASSQETGTSGFTGELFF
-	12	few	TRBV7-3	TRBJ2-2	TGTGCCAGCAGCCACAAAAACGGGGAGCTGTTTTTT	CASSHKNGELFF
-	13	-	TRBV6-2/TRBV6-3	TRBJ1-6	TGTGCCAGCAGCCGCAACCGAGGTTCACCCCTCCACTTT	CASSRNRGSPLHF
-	13	-	TRBV28	TRBJ1-6	TGTGCCAGCAGAAACAGGGATAATTCACCCCTCCACTTT	CASRNRDNSPLHF
TRBD1	17	-	TRBV7-9	TRBJ2-6	TGTGCCAGCAGCTCCCCGGGACAGCAGTCTGGGGCCAACGTCCTGACTTTC	CASSSPGQQSGANVLTF
-	14	-	TRBV10-3	TRBJ2-2	TGTGCCATCATGCTAGGGGAGGTCACCGGGGAGCTGTTTTTT	CAIMLGEVTGELFF
-	17	once	TRBV9	TRBJ2-2	TGTGCCAGCAGTTTATTGTTGGGCTCCGCGAACACCGGGGAGCTGTTTTTT	CASSLLLGSANTGELFF